These 7 T cell receptor beta chains came from one sample sequenced in a study of blood T cell repertoires in COVID-19. Sequenced by immunoSEQ multiplex PCR; TCRdb stores in-frame clones only, minus some. The sample records nearly 200,000 clones, about 89% being singletons. The sequenced sample consisted of PBMCs or T cells enriched from blood (not recorded which). These receptor sequences come from a woman aged 18-35 years who had recovered from COVID-19.

The J gene is TRBJ1-6, the V gene TRBV7-9; D gene ambiguous. The V end lost 0 bases, the J end lost 9 bases, and 6 bases lay between the germline ends. Germline loops: CDR1 SEHNR, CDR2 FQNEAQ (reference sequence). The CDR3 contains 13 residues. The CDR3 here is CASSLAGSSPLHF. DNA for the CDR3: TGTGCCAGCAGCTTAGCGGGGAGTTCACCCCTCCACTTT.

The chain couples TRBV10-3 to TRBJ1-6; D might be TRBD1 (5 bases). CDR1 ENHRY and CDR2 SYGVKD come from the germline V gene. This CDR3 is 15 amino acids long. V lost 4 bases, J lost 6 bases, and 13 bases lay in between. The CDR3 nucleotides read TGTGCCATCAGTGTTCGCGAGCAGGGTAATTCACCCCTCCACTTT. This encodes CAISVREQGNSPLHF.

The chain combines TRBV10-3 with TRBJ1-1; 10 nucleotides align to TRBD1. J gave up 4 bases and V 10 bases, and 6 bases lay outside the gene matches. This CDR3 is 13 amino acids long. Looked up from germline, CDR1 is ENHRY and CDR2 is SYGVKD. The CDR3 region is CATRGQGTTEAFF. CDR3 in DNA: TGTGCCACCCGGGGACAGGGGACCACTGAAGCTTTCTTT.

This chain uses TRBV6-5 with TRBJ1-1; D is possibly TRBD1 (5 bases). Germline V gives CDR1 MNHEY, CDR2 SVGAGI. This CDR3 is built from 14 residues. CDR3 region: CASTRGAGDTEAFF. The CDR3 nucleotides are TGTGCTTCTACCCGCGGGGCGGGGGACACTGAAGCTTTCTTT.

The V and J genes are TRBV5-4 and TRBJ1-6; D gene ambiguous. CDR1 is SGHNT and CDR2 is YYREEE in the germline V gene (reference sequence). The CDR3 is 13 amino acids. V dropped 1 base and J dropped 10 bases, with 9 bases sitting between them. The CDR3 DNA follows: TGTGCCAGCAGCTTGTACGTCGGGTCACCCCTCCACTTT. Amino acids: CASSLYVGSPLHF.

This chain uses TRBV10-1 with TRBJ2-2; D unresolved. The CDR3 covers 16 residues. Between the trimmed V and J ends, which lost 6 bases and 3 bases, there was a span of 17 bases. Per germline, CDR1 WNHNN and CDR2 SYGVQD (reference sequence). CDR3 nucleotide sequence: TGCGCCAGCAGCGCATCCCTAGACTCCTACACCGGGGAGCTGTTTTTT. Protein sequence: CASSASLDSYTGELFF.

The chain is built from TRBV27 and TRBJ1-6, with 7 bases that match TRBD1. The CDR3 is made up of 14 amino acids. CDR1 MNHEY and CDR2 SMNVEV come from the germline V gene (reference sequence). V gave up 7 bases and J gave up 10 bases; unmatched junction bases: 10. CDR3 sequence reads: CASKLRGDGSPLHF. CDR3 nucleotide sequence: TGTGCCAGCAAGCTCAGGGGGGACGGGTCACCCCTCCACTTT.